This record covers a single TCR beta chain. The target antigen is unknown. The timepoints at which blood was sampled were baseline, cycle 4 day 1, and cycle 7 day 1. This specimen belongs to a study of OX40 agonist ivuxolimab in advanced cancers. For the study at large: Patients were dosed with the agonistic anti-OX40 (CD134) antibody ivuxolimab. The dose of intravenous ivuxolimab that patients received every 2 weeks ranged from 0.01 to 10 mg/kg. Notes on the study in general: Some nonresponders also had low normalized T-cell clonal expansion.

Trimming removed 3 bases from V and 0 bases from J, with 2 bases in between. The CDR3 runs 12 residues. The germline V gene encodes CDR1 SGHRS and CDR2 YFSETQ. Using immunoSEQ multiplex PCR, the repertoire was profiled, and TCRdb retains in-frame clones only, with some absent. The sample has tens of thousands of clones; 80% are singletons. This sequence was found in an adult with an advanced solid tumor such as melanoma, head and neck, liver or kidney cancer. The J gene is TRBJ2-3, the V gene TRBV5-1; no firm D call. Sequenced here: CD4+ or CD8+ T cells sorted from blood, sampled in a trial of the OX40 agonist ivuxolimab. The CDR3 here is CASSSSTDTQYF. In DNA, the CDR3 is TGCGCCAGCAGCTCTAGCACAGATACGCAGTATTTT.